This entry is about one TCR beta chain. What antigen it recognizes has not been identified. Base-call qualities are not available, and no considerably larger clone is one nucleotide away. Separate from the approximately 670-subject first cohort, the validation cohort of roughly 120 subjects was the group to which the donors belonged. The sample is drawn from a study of cytomegalovirus exposure and HLA in healthy donors (dated by TCRdb to between 2016 and 2019). A note on the overall study: According to a later analysis, one platform produced both the roughly 110 validation repertoires and the approximately 600 repertoires of the first cohort. The study was designed to test whether signatures of past pathogen exposure could be identified by cataloging public T cell receptors. Besides the first cohort of about 730 subjects, a separate validation cohort made up of 120 different subjects was used. To predict cytomegalovirus infection status, the study combined high-throughput TCR immunosequencing, statistical association of individual TCRs with disease status, and machine learning.

Libraries were made using the immunoSEQ multiplex PCR assay. The study's own analysis went as follows. A statistical classification framework was built for diagnosing cytomegalovirus status from the catalog of TCR beta chain sequences. TCRdb obtained this table from immuneACCESS and retained in-frame rearrangements with V and J assigned. These tables miss some clones; where compared with another copy, unresolved V genes account for less than half of the shortfall, and the remainder is unexplained. V and J calls and clone size come straight from that table; D and trimming were deduced from the DNA. The sample has roughly 150,000 clones on record, around nine tenths of them singletons. Together, the top ten hold 2% to 2.5% of the sample. Results and caveats for the whole study, not just this receptor: In vitro tests confirmed that a few of the cytomegalovirus-associated TCR beta chains recognize cytomegalovirus antigens. All 120 or so repertoires were used to score co-occurrence in the validation cohort in a later analysis, because that analysis had no HLA typing for the cohort. In a later analysis, TCRs clustered in the first cohort were found to also tend to co-occur in the roughly 120 validation repertoires, with approximately 95% of cluster scores above 0. The classifier was reported to diagnose cytomegalovirus status with high specificity and sensitivity in both the original cohort and the validation cohort. Most TCR sequences were observed very rarely across donors, whereas some public TCRs were present in many individuals. It was suggested by the authors that the approach could potentially be generalized to other disease states and immunological phenotypes. In the study, 150 to 200 TCR beta chains were listed as associated with cytomegalovirus.

Reading from cysteine to phenylalanine, the CDR3 counts 12 amino acids. Only the CDR3 part of the read is kept: 36 bases, read in frame from the first base. CDR1 SQVTM and CDR2 ANQGSEA are derived from the germline V gene. The germline V and J ends show losses of 7 bases and 4 bases respectively, and no gene match explains 6 bases of the junction. The TCR originated in a woman younger than 35 in good health and CMV-seronegative. Recombination joined TRBV29-1 with TRBJ2-5, and TRBD1 aligns with 7 junction nucleotides. Sequenced sample: PBMCs. The DNA sequence is as follows: TGCAGCGGTGGGAAGGGGGCAGAGACCCAGTACTTC. Its protein product is CSGGKGAETQYF.